One sample yielded the 27 T cell receptor beta chains listed below, sequenced in a study of sequential checkpoint blockade in melanoma. The assay was immunoSEQ multiplex PCR, and TCRdb's table has in-frame clones only and misses some. The profile shows about 9,600 clones, around 24% of them singletons. The treatment is: randomized to nivolumab then ipilimumab (arm A) or the reverse (arm B). This material consisted of tumor tissue (inferred from file names), taken from a patient given nivolumab and ipilimumab in sequence. These receptors all come from a human donor with melanoma.

There are a few counts of this clone. This rearrangement joins TRBV6-8 to TRBJ2-4; D unresolved. This CDR3 region has 15 residues. V was clipped by 4 bases and J by 8 bases, with 18 bases between them. Germline values: CDR1 MNHGY, CDR2 SAAAGT. The CDR3 loop reads CASSSYTLLRDIQYF. The DNA of the CDR3 is TGTGCCAGCAGTTCCTACACGCTCCTTCGGGACATTCAGTACTTC.

This clone has a handful of counts. The gene calls are TRBV29-1 and TRBJ1-4, with D unresolved. Trimming took 5 bases from V and 1 from J, leaving 8 bases between them. The CDR3 is 13 residues long. Germline CDR1 SQVTM, CDR2 ANQGSEA. The CDR3 spells CSVRDQTNEKLFF. CDR3 in DNA: TGCAGCGTTCGTGATCAAACTAATGAAAAACTGTTTTTT.

This clone was seen a handful of times. The chain joins TRBV11-3 to TRBJ2-7; the D call may be TRBD1 or TRBD2 (5 bases each). The V end lost 4 bases, the J end lost 0 bases, and 10 bases lay between the germline ends. CDR3 size: 14 residues. Germline V gene lookup returns CDR1 SGHNT and CDR2 YENEEA. CDR3: CASSSGPDSYEQYF. In DNA, the CDR3 is TGTGCCAGCAGCTCGGGACCGGACTCCTACGAGCAGTACTTC. Filled out from reference TRBV11-3 and TRBJ2-7, the complete variable domain reads EAGVVQSPRYKIIEKKQPVAFWCNPISGHNTLYWYLQNLGQGPELLIRYENEEAVDDSQLPKDRFSAERLKGVDSTLKIQPAELGDSAVYLCASSSGPDSYEQYFGPGTRLTVT.

This chain joins TRBV7-7 and TRBJ2-7; 8 nucleotides line up with TRBD2. The germline CDR1 and CDR2 sequences are SSHAT and FNYEAQ (reference sequence). V dropped 1 base and J dropped 4; count of bases not matched to a gene: 6. The CDR3 runs 15 residues. The CDR3 DNA sequence: TGTGCCAGCAGCTTAGGGTCGGGAGGGCCTTACGAGCAGTACTTC. It codes for CASSLGSGGPYEQYF.

By share, this clone counts as medium-sized. V and J are TRBV11-3 and TRBJ2-1; D is perhaps TRBD1 (6 bases). This CDR3 is built from 16 residues. Germline values: CDR1 SGHNT, CDR2 YENEEA. V was shortened by 5 bases and J by 0 bases, with 14 bases between the two germline ends. In nucleotides, the CDR3 is TGTGCCAGCAGCCCACCACAGGGTAGCTCCTACAATGAGCAGTTCTTC. Amino acid sequence: CASSPPQGSSYNEQFF.

This clone showed up just once. In DNA, the CDR3 is TGTGCCAGTAGTATAGGGTACGGGGGAGCCTACAATGAGCAGTTCTTC. This translates into CASSIGYGGAYNEQFF. The chain is built from TRBV19 and TRBJ2-1; D may be TRBD2 (6 bases). The CDR3 is made up of 16 amino acids. Deletions cut 1 base from V and 2 bases from J, with 12 bases between. CDR1 LNHDA and CDR2 SQIVND come from the germline V gene (reference sequence).

This rearrangement joins TRBV5-1 to TRBJ2-3, with 11 bases that match TRBD2. The junction had 6 bases not matched to a gene; V was cut back by 3 bases and J by 3 bases. The CDR3 runs to 16 residues. Germline V gene lookup returns CDR1 SGHRS and CDR2 YFSETQ. The CDR3 is CASSSTGLAGTDTQYF. As DNA, the CDR3 is TGCGCCAGCAGCTCGACCGGACTAGCGGGTACAGATACGCAGTATTTT.

This clone was counted many times. The chain couples TRBV11-3 to TRBJ1-2; D is unclear. CDR1 and CDR2 from the germline V gene are SGHNT and YENEEA. CDR3 length: 16 residues. The V and J ends lost 5 bases and 0 bases respectively, with 16 bases between them. CDR3 residues: CASSPDWTDPNYGYTF. The CDR3 region has the DNA TGTGCCAGCAGCCCTGACTGGACGGATCCTAACTATGGCTACACCTTC.

V is TRBV19 and J is TRBJ2-1, with 10 bases fitting TRBD2. Looked up from germline, CDR1 is LNHDA and CDR2 is SQIVND (reference sequence). Losses at the gene ends were 1 base for V and 10 bases for J; bases not matched to a gene: 1. CDR3 length: 13 residues. The chain's CDR3 is CASSIGGLAEQFF. The CDR3, as DNA: TGTGCCAGTAGTATAGGGGGACTAGCGGAGCAGTTCTTC. Drawing the rest from reference TRBV19 and TRBJ2-1, the complete variable domain is DGGITQSPKYLFRKEGQNVTLSCEQNLNHDAMYWYRQDPGQGLRLIYYSQIVNDFQKGDIAEGYSVSREKKESFPLTVTSAQKNPTAFYLCASSIGGLAEQFFGPGTRLTVL.

V is TRBV4-1 and J is TRBJ2-7, with 11 bases matching TRBD2. CDR1 is MGHRA and CDR2 is YSYEKL in the germline V gene. Trimming took 0 bases from V and 4 from J; bases not matched to a gene: 5. The CDR3 has 16 residues. The DNA for the CDR3 is TGCGCCAGCAGCCAAGACGGGACTAGCGGTTGGTACGAGCAGTACTTC. Protein: CASSQDGTSGWYEQYF.

This clone is medium-sized. The V call is TRBV6-8, the J call TRBJ2-1, with D perhaps matching TRBD1 or TRBD2 (5 bases each). This CDR3 is built from 17 residues. Germline-derived CDR1 and CDR2 are MNHGY and SAAAGT. Trimming cost V 8 bases and J 5 bases, with 25 bases left between them. The CDR3 sequence is CASGITWDAPTDNEQFF. DNA for the CDR3: TGTGCCAGCGGTATAACTTGGGACGCTCCTACCGACAATGAGCAGTTCTTC.

The V and J genes are TRBV29-1 and TRBJ2-3, with TRBD1 as a possible D gene (6 bases). CDR3 length: 13 residues. Trimming cost V 7 bases and J 4 bases, with 15 bases left between them. The germline V gene encodes CDR1 SQVTM and CDR2 ANQGSEA. The CDR3 coding sequence is TGCAGCGCCCTAGGGGGAGTCCCAGATACGCAGTATTTT. Amino acid sequence: CSALGGVPDTQYF.

The rearrangement uses TRBV5-1 and TRBJ2-3; the D is unclear. Germline V lookup: CDR1 SGHRS, CDR2 YFSETQ. The CDR3 runs to 17 residues. Trimming took 4 bases from V and 2 from J, leaving 20 bases between them. The DNA for the CDR3 is TGCGCCAGCAGCCCGTCTCTCTCCGCGGCCCTCACAGATACGCAGTATTTT. It specifies CASSPSLSAALTDTQYF. The variable domain in full, with the rest retrieved from reference TRBV5-1 and TRBJ2-3, is KAGVTQTPRYLIKTRGQQVTLSCSPISGHRSVSWYQQTPGQGLQFLFEYFSETQRNKGNFPGRFSGRQFSNSRSEMNVSTLELGDSALYLCASSPSLSAALTDTQYFGPGTRLTVL.

This clone was detected a few times. The V call is TRBV30, the J call TRBJ2-7; D is ambiguous. Per the germline V gene, CDR1 is GTSNPN and CDR2 is SVGIG (reference sequence). The CDR3 is 14 residues long. Trimming stripped 3 bases from V and 6 bases from J, with 18 bases between. The CDR3 DNA follows: TGTGCCTGGAGGGTTGACTCTGTGGGCGCCGAGCAGTACTTC. It specifies CAWRVDSVGAEQYF.

The chain links TRBV6-8 to TRBJ1-1; 8 bases are shared with TRBD1. The CDR3 runs to 15 residues. V gave up 1 base and J gave up 6 bases; unmatched junction bases: 7. Germline V gives CDR1 MNHGY, CDR2 SAAAGT. In nucleotides, the CDR3 is TGTGCCAGCAGTTACTTTGGGACAGGCAGCCCTGAAGCTTTCTTT. It yields the protein CASSYFGTGSPEAFF.

The sample holds a few counts of this clone. The chain carries TRBV6-8 and TRBJ1-6; a weak D match, TRBD1 (6 bases). CDR1 and CDR2 (germline): MNHGY, SAAAGT. This CDR3 comprises 13 residues. V lost 9 bases and J lost 7, with 13 bases in between. The CDR3 DNA reads as TGTGCCAGTCGAGGGGGGGTGAATTCACCCCTCCACTTT. It translates to CASRGGVNSPLHF.

This clone came up many times. A read error may produce the germline difference seen at one junction end. The chain has TRBV11-3 and TRBJ2-7; D gene unclear. Germline V CDR1 and CDR2: SGHNT, YENEEA. The CDR3 totals 15 residues. The DNA for the CDR3 is TGTGCCAGCAGCTCGACCTTTGGTGGGATCCCACGAACGATCTTC. This gives the protein CASSSTFGGIPRTIF.

This clone was seen a handful of times. The rearrangement joins TRBV11-3 to TRBJ2-5; D is perhaps TRBD1 (6 bases). The CDR3 is 15 amino acids. The germline gives CDR1 SGHNT, CDR2 YENEEA. V was trimmed by 5 bases and J by 4 bases, leaving 17 bases between them. CDR3 amino acids: CASSNGAGVTETQYF. Here the CDR3 DNA reads TGTGCCAGCAGCAACGGGGCAGGGGTGACAGAGACCCAGTACTTC. Looking up the rest from reference TRBV11-3 and TRBJ2-5 gives the full variable domain: EAGVVQSPRYKIIEKKQPVAFWCNPISGHNTLYWYLQNLGQGPELLIRYENEEAVDDSQLPKDRFSAERLKGVDSTLKIQPAELGDSAVYLCASSNGAGVTETQYFGPGTRLLVL.

Remarks on this clone: The junction does not match germline at one end; this may be a read error. The chain links TRBV28 to TRBJ2-2, with 7 bases lining up with TRBD1. CDR3 length equals 12 residues. Germline CDR1 and CDR2: MDHEN and SYDVKM. This CDR3 is CASSLRAGGLFF. CDR3 nucleotide sequence: TGTGCCAGCAGTTTACGGGCAGGGGGGCTGTTTTTT.

This clone is deemed medium-sized. The chain has TRBV30 and TRBJ2-7; 7 bases are a match to TRBD1. Germline trimming cut 3 bases from V and 5 bases from J; bases unmatched to any gene: 13. The CDR3 runs 15 residues. Germline CDR1 GTSNPN, CDR2 SVGIG (reference sequence). The CDR3 bases are TGTGCCTGGAGCCTACAGGGGTTTTTGTTCCACGAGCAGTACTTC. The encoded protein is CAWSLQGFLFHEQYF.

This CDR3 reads CASNRDTGGMTEAFF. The DNA of the CDR3 is TGCGCCAGTAATAGGGATACAGGGGGAATGACTGAAGCTTTCTTT. The rearrangement uses TRBV5-1 and TRBJ1-1; TRBD1 aligns across 8 bases. The J segment lost 5 bases and the V segment lost 8 bases, leaving 14 bases of the junction unmatched. This CDR3 contains 15 residues. Germline-derived CDR1 and CDR2 are SGHRS and YFSETQ.

V and J are TRBV27 and TRBJ2-1; 7 positions match TRBD1. The germline V gene encodes CDR1 MNHEY and CDR2 SMNVEV (reference sequence). After removal of 6 bases from V and 7 bases from J, the junction contained 9 bases not matched to a gene. This CDR3 comprises 14 residues. CDR3 sequence: CASRDPPRGNEQFF. The DNA of the CDR3 is TGTGCCAGCAGAGATCCCCCCAGGGGGAATGAGCAGTTCTTC.

Only a few counts were recorded for this clone. The rearrangement links TRBV11-3 to TRBJ1-2; 7 bases line up with TRBD1. V dropped 4 bases and J dropped 6; count of bases not matched to a gene: 11. The CDR3 contains 15 residues. Germline V lookup: CDR1 SGHNT, CDR2 YENEEA. The DNA for the CDR3 is TGTGCCAGCAGCTCCTACCTAGGGACAGCTGATGGCTACACCTTC. This gives the protein CASSSYLGTADGYTF.

V usage is TRBV11-3 and J usage is TRBJ2-5; TRBD2 matches 10 bases. Germline values: CDR1 SGHNT, CDR2 YENEEA. The ends lost 5 bases at V and 5 bases at J; junction bases unmatched: 8. This CDR3 has 15 residues. The CDR3 here is CASSPKAGGKETQYF. The CDR3 DNA reads as TGTGCCAGCAGCCCGAAAGCGGGAGGGAAGGAGACCCAGTACTTC.

This clone is classed as medium-sized. The chain carries TRBV6-8 and TRBJ1-2; no firm D call. The CDR3 consists of 15 residues. The germline V gene encodes CDR1 MNHGY and CDR2 SAAAGT. V shed 6 bases and J shed 3 bases, with 17 bases lying between them. The CDR3 protein is CASRISRTGYYGYTF. The CDR3, as DNA: TGTGCCAGCAGAATATCGAGGACGGGATACTATGGCTACACCTTC.

The V and J genes are TRBV28 and TRBJ1-1; D remains ambiguous. CDR1 and CDR2 (germline): MDHEN, SYDVKM. The V end was cut by 6 bases, the J end by 7 bases, with 12 bases between. The CDR3 runs to 12 residues. Written as DNA, the CDR3 is TGTGCCAGCAGATTTGCACGTTTTGAAGCTTTCTTT. This gives the protein CASRFARFEAFF.

This clone is termed medium-sized. The chain is built from TRBV4-1 and TRBJ2-6; D uncertain. Germline values: CDR1 MGHRA, CDR2 YSYEKL. The CDR3 loop spans 17 amino acids. V lost 0 bases and J 0 bases, leaving 9 bases between the germline ends. CDR3 nucleotide sequence: TGCGCCAGCAGCCAAGATCCCCCCGGCTCTGGGGCCAACGTCCTGACTTTC. Amino acid sequence: CASSQDPPGSGANVLTF.